This TCR beta chain is from a study of Graves' ophthalmopathy and Graves' hyperthyroidism (dated by TCRdb to 2016 to 2019). General notes on the study: Hyperthyroidism was defined as stable when no progression to ophthalmopathy occurred within 18 months of follow-up. In total, around 130 blood samples were TCR-sequenced: fewer than 50 ophthalmopathy, under 85 hyperthyroidism and approximately 17 hyperthyroidism-to-ophthalmopathy patients. TCR beta repertoire signatures were used to distinguish Graves' ophthalmopathy from Graves' hyperthyroidism and to predict progression to ophthalmopathy. T-cell repertoires of thyroid tissue and blood were compared in over five hyperthyroidism patients. To explore V-J signatures distinguishing ophthalmopathy from hyperthyroidism, a discovery set of roughly 98 patients (around 42 ophthalmopathy, 57 stable hyperthyroidism) was enrolled. The independent validation cohort included around 19 hyperthyroidism patients plus 17 patients who later progressed from hyperthyroidism to ophthalmopathy. Following sampling, methimazole starting at 30 mg daily was administered to hyperthyroidism patients, and high-dose intravenous methylprednisolone was administered to ophthalmopathy patients. The research as a whole found: No statistical method was used to set the sample size in advance, and the investigators knew which group each participant was assigned to. In validation, the model predicted ophthalmopathy progression with less than 71% sensitivity and roughly 72% specificity; fewer than 15 predicted patients were CT-confirmed with GO in a median of 6.5 months. The 13-signature model separated ophthalmopathy from stable hyperthyroidism with approximately 88% sensitivity and almost 84% specificity in cross-validation, and 80%/75% in the test set. Most expanded thyroid clonotypes with a frequency above 0.001 also appeared in blood, which suggests that blood repertoires may reflect the immune response in the thyroid.

The germline V gene encodes CDR1 SGHVS and CDR2 FNYEAQ. The CDR3 runs 16 amino acids, cysteine and phenylalanine included. The retained sequence is limited to the CDR3, 48 bases, with the frame set at the first base. The germline ends are 10 bases apart after V is trimmed by 4 bases and J by 0 bases. For repertoire sequencing, TCR beta CDR3 regions were amplified from RNA transcripts. The first round of RT-PCR was done with HTBI primers and the Qiagen OneStep RT-PCR kit, and was followed by a second round of multiplex PCR, then size selection and purification. The libraries underwent paired-end sequencing with 100 bp reads on an Illumina HiSeq2000. From the authors' description of their analysis: SOAPnuke was used to process the reads, removing any read that contained adapters or uncalled bases, had a mean Phred below 15, or lacked an exact match to the constant primer or identifier. High-quality paired reads were merged with COPE v1.2.5. Each unique nucleotide sequence was defined as a clonotype, and clonotypes were aligned to IMGT TRB V, D and J references with MiTCR v1.1. Analysis was restricted to V-J combinations with a frequency above 0.0001, which covered 98% to 99.2% of repertoires. A TCR clonal expansion and chaos score per V-J combination was defined as the ratio of F50 clonal expansion to chaos observed in the TCRdist matrix. Welch's t-statistics and random forest were used to narrow the features down to 13 V-J combinations, which were then fed into a naive Bayes classifier. The Morisita-Horn index was used to measure how similar the thyroid and blood repertoires were. TCRdb trimmed the raw reads at Q25, called clones with MiXCR and kept productive beta chains. Here each entry gathers all rows of one CDR3 protein and keeps the most common genes and DNA. The V and J calls shown here were made by TCRdb, not taken from the authors' results. The sample yields more than 1,000,000 distinct CDR3 sequences; roughly two fifths were counted once. Around 10% of the sample belongs to the ten largest clones.

Hyperthyroidism patients were newly diagnosed, were aged 18 to 65 years, and had a disease duration under 2 months. Patients were excluded if they had other autoimmune diseases, uncontrolled infections, pregnancy or lactation. Diagnosis relied on clinical symptoms, serum thyroxine, TRAb, thyroid ultrasound and orbital computed tomography. Total RNA was extracted with Trizol reagent and quality-checked on an Agilent 2100 Bioanalyzer. This clonotype showed up many times. Its target antigen remains unknown. No qualities accompany the bases; no much larger clone lies one base away. This chain joins TRBV7-6 to TRBJ2-6, with no D gene named confidently. This sequence was found in an adult man with Graves' hyperthyroidism. Sequencing input: peripheral blood or thyroid tissue (not recorded which). The DNA is TGTGCCAGCAGCTCCCGGACGGGCTCTGGGGCCAACGTCCTGACTTTC. Its translation reads: CASSSRTGSGANVLTF.